This TCR beta chain was retrieved from a study of cytomegalovirus exposure and HLA in healthy donors. Primers: 60 Vbeta forward and 13 Jbeta reverse. Only in-frame clones appear in the TCRdb table, and some are missing; sequencing was by immunoSEQ multiplex PCR. The sample contains nearly 200,000 clones, 87% of which appear only once. Sequenced sample: PBMCs. This receptor was taken from a man aged 30-40 years in good health and CMV-seronegative.

CDR3 coding DNA: TGTGCCAGCAGACAGCAGGGTTTGAGTGAAAAACTGTTTTTT. Translation: CASRQQGLSEKLFF. The J gene is TRBJ1-4, the V gene TRBV6-5, with D perhaps TRBD1 (5 bases). The CDR3 length is 14 residues. The V gene lost 6 bases and the J gene lost 7 bases, with 15 bases spanning the gap. The germline CDR1 and CDR2 sequences are MNHEY and SVGAGI.